This is a list of T cell receptor beta chains from one sample in a study of PD-L1 blockade in urothelial cancer. The method was immunoSEQ multiplex PCR; TCRdb's version includes in-frame clones alone and lacks a portion of them. Of tens of thousands of clones detected, around 83% appear once; the ten largest clones hold 1.5% to 2%. Source: PBMCs, taken around atezolizumab (anti-PD-L1) treatment. The receptor source for this set is a man in his fifties with urothelial cancer. CDR3s include the opening cysteine and the closing phenylalanine or tryptophan. A D gene is named only where the DNA matches it firmly. Size tells how often a clone was seen (once, few, many) or the class of an expanded clone, and some rows leave it out.

>TRBV2|TRBJ2-1|NA|14|NA
TGTGCCAGCAGTGGGAGGGGGCTGGGAGGTGAGCAGTTCTTC
CASSGRGLGGEQFF
>TRBV27|TRBJ1-5|NA|15|TRBD1
TGTGCCAGCAGACAGGACAGGGGATATAATCAGCCCCAGCATTTT
CASRQDRGYNQPQHF
>TRBV6-1|TRBJ2-1|NA|14|NA
TGTGCCAGCACCCCAGGGTTACCCTACAATGAGCAGTTCTTC
CASTPGLPYNEQFF
>TRBV30|TRBJ1-2|NA|11|TRBD1
TGTGCCTGGACAGGGGGATTTGGCTACACCTTC
CAWTGGFGYTF
>TRBV14|TRBJ1-5|NA|15|TRBD1
TGTGCCAGCAGCCAAGGACAGGGGGCGAATCAGCCCCAGCATTTT
CASSQGQGANQPQHF
>TRBV15|TRBJ2-2|few|15|TRBD2
TGTGCCACCAGCAGAACTAGCGCGAACACCGGGGAGCTGTTTTTT
CATSRTSANTGELFF
>TRBV29-1|TRBJ2-1|NA|13|TRBD2
TGCAGCGTTGAACGGGGCGGGAGGCATGAGCAGTTCTTC
CSVERGGRHEQFF
>TRBV18|TRBJ2-5|NA|15|TRBD1
TGTGCCAGCTCACCATGGGACAGGCCACGGGAGACCCAGTACTTC
CASSPWDRPRETQYF
>TRBV30|TRBJ2-6|NA|13|NA
TGTGCCTGCACAGTCGCTGGGGCCAACGTCCTGACTTTC
CACTVAGANVLTF
>TRBV6-6|TRBJ2-2|NA|14|TRBD2
TGTGCCAGCAGGCGTAGCGGGAGCACCGGGGAGCTGTTTTTT
CASRRSGSTGELFF
>TRBV11-2|TRBJ1-1|NA|15|NA
TGTGCCAGCAGCTTAGGGACAGCAGCAAACACTGAAGCTTTCTTT
CASSLGTAANTEAFF
>TRBV18|TRBJ1-5|NA|14|NA
TGTGCCAGCTCACCACTTCCAGGTAATCAGCCCCAGCATTTT
CASSPLPGNQPQHF
>TRBV7-9|TRBJ1-6|NA|12|TRBD1
TGTGCCAGCAGCTCCGGGACAGGGACCCTCCACTTT
CASSSGTGTLHF
>TRBV29-1|TRBJ1-4|once|15|NA
TGCAGCGTATTGGGGATCCAGGCAGGGGTCGAAAAACTGTTTTTT
CSVLGIQAGVEKLFF
>TRBV5-6|TRBJ1-2|NA|14|NA
TGTGCCAGCAGCCAAATGGGGGCGTACTATGGCTACACCTTC
CASSQMGAYYGYTF
>TRBV6-6|TRBJ2-1|NA|12|NA
TGTGCCAGCAGCAAACTTGACAATGAGCAGTTCTTC
CASSKLDNEQFF
>TRBV15|TRBJ2-2|NA|17|TRBD1
TGTGCCACCAGCAGAGATTATTTGGACAGGGGGACCGGGGAGCTGTTTTTT
CATSRDYLDRGTGELFF